This TCR beta chain was sequenced during a study of OX40 agonist ivuxolimab in advanced cancers. For the study at large: An agonistic anti-OX40 (CD134) antibody, ivuxolimab, was used to treat the patients.

Study results and caveats: Not determined was the antigen specificity of the expanded peripheral T cells. CD4+ and CD8+ blood T cells expanded clonally by week 6 at 0.1 to 3.0 mg/kg.

With baseline, cycle 4 day 1, and cycle 7 day 1 as timepoints, blood was sampled. Comment on this clone: Its antigen is unidentified.

J lost 6 bases, V lost 1 base, and 6 bases had no gene match. Germline CDR1 is SGHTA and CDR2 is FQGTGA. This CDR3 has 15 amino acids. The method was immunoSEQ multiplex PCR; TCRdb's version includes in-frame clones alone and lacks a portion of them. The table includes over 90,000 clones, around 87% detected once. The gene calls are TRBV7-3 and TRBJ2-3, with 8 bases lining up with TRBD2. Sample: CD4+ or CD8+ T cells sorted from blood, taken in a trial of the OX40 agonist ivuxolimab. The receptor was derived from an adult with an advanced solid tumor such as melanoma, head and neck, liver or kidney cancer. CDR3 nucleotide sequence: TGTGCCAGCAGCTTAAGAGGCGGGGGGCTTGATACGCAGTATTTT. Protein product: CASSLRGGGLDTQYF.